What follows describes a single T cell receptor (beta chain). Its target antigen remains unknown. The record has no base qualities; no much larger clone is one base away. This sample stems from a study of T cell changes during pregnancy in multiple sclerosis (dated by TCRdb to about 2019). For context, the study as a whole: The study examined how the T cell repertoire changed over the course of pregnancy in women with multiple sclerosis.

Libraries came from the immunoSEQ multiplex PCR assay. Entries here come from immuneACCESS through TCRdb and include only in-frame sequences with V and J called. Some clones fail to appear in such tables; in the studies checked, an unresolved V gene covers under half of the shortfall, and the cause of the remainder is unknown. The table for this sample lists 80,000 to 100,000 clones; around nine tenths of them were counted only once. In total, the top ten clones hold just over 0.75% of the sample. V gives up 6 bases and J gives up 2 bases, and the segment between their germline ends measures 13 bases. The CDR3 runs 14 amino acids, cysteine and phenylalanine included. CDR3 DNA is the only sequence kept; it has 42 bases, read in frame from the first base. The germline V gene (reference sequence) specifies MNHEY as CDR1 and SMNVEV as CDR2.

Sample: peripheral blood, taken in the second trimester of pregnancy. This sequence was found in a female donor in good health, enrolled as a control in a pregnancy study. The chain links TRBV27 with TRBJ1-2; the D region possibly corresponds to TRBD1 (5 bases align). The DNA sequence is as follows: TGTGCCAGCAGGCGGGGACCCCTAAACTATGGCTACACCTTC. This gives the protein CASRRGPLNYGYTF.